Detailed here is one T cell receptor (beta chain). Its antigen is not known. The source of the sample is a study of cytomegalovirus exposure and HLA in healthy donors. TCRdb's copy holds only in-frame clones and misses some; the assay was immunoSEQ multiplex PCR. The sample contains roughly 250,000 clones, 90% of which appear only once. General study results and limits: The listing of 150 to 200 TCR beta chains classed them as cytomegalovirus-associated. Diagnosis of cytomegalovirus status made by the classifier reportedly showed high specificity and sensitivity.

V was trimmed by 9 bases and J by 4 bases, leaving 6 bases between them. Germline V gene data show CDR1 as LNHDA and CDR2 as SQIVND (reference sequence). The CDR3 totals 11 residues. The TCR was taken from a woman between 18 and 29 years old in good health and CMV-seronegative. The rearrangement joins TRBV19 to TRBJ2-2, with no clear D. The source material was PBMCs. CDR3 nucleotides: TGTGCCAGCAGAATCACCGGGGAGCTGTTTTTT. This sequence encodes CASRITGELFF.